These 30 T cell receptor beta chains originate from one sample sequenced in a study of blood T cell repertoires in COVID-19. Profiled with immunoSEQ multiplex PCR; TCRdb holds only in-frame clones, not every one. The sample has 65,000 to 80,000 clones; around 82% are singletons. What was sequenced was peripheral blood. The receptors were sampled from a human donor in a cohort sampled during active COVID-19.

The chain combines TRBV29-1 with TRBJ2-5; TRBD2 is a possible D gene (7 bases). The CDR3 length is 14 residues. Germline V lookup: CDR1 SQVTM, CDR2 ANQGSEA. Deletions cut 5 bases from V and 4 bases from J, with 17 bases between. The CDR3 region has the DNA TGCAGCGTTCTGAGGGGGGGGCGCCGAGAGACCCAGTACTTC. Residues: CSVLRGGRRETQYF.

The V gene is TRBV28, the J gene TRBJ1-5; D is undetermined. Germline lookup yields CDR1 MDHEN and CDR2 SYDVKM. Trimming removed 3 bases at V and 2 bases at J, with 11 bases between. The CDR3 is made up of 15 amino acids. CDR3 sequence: CASSFSGNGNQPQHF. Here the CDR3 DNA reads TGTGCCAGCAGTTTTTCCGGGAACGGCAATCAGCCCCAGCATTTT.

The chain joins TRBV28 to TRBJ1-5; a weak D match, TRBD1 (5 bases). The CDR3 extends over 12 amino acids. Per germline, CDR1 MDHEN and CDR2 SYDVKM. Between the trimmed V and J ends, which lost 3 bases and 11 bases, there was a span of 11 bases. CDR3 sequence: CASSFPTGAQHF. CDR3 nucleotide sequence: TGTGCCAGCAGTTTTCCCACAGGAGCCCAGCATTTT.

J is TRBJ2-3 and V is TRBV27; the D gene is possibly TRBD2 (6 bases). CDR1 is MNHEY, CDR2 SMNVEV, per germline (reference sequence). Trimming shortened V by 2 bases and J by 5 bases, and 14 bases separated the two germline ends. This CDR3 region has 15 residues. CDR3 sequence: CASSLGRYSGDTQYF. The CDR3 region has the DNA TGTGCCAGCAGTTTAGGGAGGTACAGCGGAGATACGCAGTATTTT.

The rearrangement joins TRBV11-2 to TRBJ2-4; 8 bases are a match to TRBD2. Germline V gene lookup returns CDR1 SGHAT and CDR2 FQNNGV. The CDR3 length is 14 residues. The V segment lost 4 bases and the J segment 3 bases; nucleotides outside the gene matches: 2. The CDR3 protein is CASSSLAGKNIQYF. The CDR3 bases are TGTGCCAGCAGCTCCCTAGCGGGCAAAAACATTCAGTACTTC. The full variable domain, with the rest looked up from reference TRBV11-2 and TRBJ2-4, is EAGVAQSPRYKIIEKRQSVAFWCNPISGHATLYWYQQILGQGPKLLIQFQNNGVVDDSQLPKDRFSAERLKGVDSTLKIQPAKLEDSAVYLCASSSLAGKNIQYFGAGTRLSVL.

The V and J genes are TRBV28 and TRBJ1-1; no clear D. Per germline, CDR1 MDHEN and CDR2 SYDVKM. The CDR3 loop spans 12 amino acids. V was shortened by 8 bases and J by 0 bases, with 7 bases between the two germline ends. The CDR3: CASFRVNTEAFF. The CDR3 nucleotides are TGTGCCAGCTTTCGGGTGAACACTGAAGCTTTCTTT.

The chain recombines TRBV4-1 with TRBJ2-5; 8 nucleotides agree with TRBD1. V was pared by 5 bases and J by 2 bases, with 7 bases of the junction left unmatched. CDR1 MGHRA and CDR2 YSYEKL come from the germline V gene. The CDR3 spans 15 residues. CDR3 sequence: CASSGGRGLQETQYF. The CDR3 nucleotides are TGCGCCAGCAGCGGCGGCAGGGGGCTACAAGAGACCCAGTACTTC.

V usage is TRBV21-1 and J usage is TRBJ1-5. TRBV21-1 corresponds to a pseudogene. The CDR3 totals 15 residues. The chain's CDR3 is CASSNWSNGNQPQHF. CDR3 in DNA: TGTGCCAGCAGCAACTGGAGCAATGGCAATCAGCCCCAGCATTTT.

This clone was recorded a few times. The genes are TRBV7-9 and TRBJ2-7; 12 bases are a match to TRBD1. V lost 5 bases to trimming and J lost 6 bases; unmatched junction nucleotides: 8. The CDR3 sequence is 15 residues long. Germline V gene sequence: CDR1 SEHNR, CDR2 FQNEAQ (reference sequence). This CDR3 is CASSRPGTGGSEQYF. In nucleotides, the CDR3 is TGTGCCAGCAGCCGCCCCGGGACAGGGGGCTCCGAGCAGTACTTC.

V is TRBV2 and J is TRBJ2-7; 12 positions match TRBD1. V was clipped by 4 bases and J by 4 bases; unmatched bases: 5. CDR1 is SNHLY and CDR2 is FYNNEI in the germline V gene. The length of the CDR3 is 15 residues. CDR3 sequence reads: CASSGGQGAGYEQYF. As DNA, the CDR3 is TGTGCCAGCAGTGGGGGACAGGGGGCGGGGTACGAGCAGTACTTC.

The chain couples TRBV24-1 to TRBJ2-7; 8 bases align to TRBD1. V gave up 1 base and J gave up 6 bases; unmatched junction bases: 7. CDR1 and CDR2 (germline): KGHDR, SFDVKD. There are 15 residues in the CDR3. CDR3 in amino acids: CATSDFAGGRVEQYF. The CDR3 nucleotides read TGTGCCACCAGTGATTTTGCAGGGGGCCGTGTCGAGCAGTACTTC.

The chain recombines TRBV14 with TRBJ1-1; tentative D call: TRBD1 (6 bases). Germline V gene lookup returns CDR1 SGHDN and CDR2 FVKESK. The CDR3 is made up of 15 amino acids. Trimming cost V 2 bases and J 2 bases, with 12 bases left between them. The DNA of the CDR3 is TGTGCCAGCAGCCAACTGGGACACCCAAACACTGAAGCTTTCTTT. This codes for CASSQLGHPNTEAFF.

The CDR3 bases are TGTGCCAGCAGCTTCTTGGTCCAGGCAGGGGGCTACACCTTC. Its translation is CASSFLVQAGGYTF. The V gene is TRBV5-6, the J gene TRBJ1-2, with D possibly matching TRBD1 (5 bases). Trimming cost V 2 bases and J 8 bases, with 16 bases left between them. Germline lookup yields CDR1 SGHDT and CDR2 YYEEEE. This CDR3 comprises 14 residues.

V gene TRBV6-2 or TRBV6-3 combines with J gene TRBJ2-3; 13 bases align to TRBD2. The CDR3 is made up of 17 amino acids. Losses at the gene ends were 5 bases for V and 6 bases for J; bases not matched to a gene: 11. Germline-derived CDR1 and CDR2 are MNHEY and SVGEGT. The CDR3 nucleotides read TGTGCCAGCAGTATACGGACTAGCGGGGGCCCCTCGGATACGCAGTATTTT. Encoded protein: CASSIRTSGGPSDTQYF.

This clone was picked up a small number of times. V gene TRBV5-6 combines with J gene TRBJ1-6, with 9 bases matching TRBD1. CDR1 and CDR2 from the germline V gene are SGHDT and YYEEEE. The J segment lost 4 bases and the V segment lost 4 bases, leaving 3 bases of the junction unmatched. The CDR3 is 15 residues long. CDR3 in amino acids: CASSEGQGYNSPLHF. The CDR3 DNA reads TGTGCCAGCAGCGAGGGACAGGGATATAATTCACCCCTCCACTTT. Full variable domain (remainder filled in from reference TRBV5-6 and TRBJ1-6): DAGVTQSPTHLIKTRGQQVTLRCSPKSGHDTVSWYQQALGQGPQFIFQYYEEEERQRGNFPDRFSGHQFPNYSSELNVNALLLGDSALYLCASSEGQGYNSPLHFGNGTRLTVT.

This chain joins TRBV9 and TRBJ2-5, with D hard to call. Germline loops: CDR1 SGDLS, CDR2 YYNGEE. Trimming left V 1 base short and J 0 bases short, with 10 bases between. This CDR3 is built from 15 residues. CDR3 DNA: TGTGCCAGCAGCGTATCGACAAAGTACCAAGAGACCCAGTACTTC. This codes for CASSVSTKYQETQYF.

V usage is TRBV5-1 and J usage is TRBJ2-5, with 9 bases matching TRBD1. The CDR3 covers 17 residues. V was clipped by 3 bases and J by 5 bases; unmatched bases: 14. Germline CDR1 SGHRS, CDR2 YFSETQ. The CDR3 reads CASSYNPQGARKETQYF. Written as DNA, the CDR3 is TGCGCCAGCAGCTACAACCCACAGGGGGCTCGAAAGGAGACCCAGTACTTC.

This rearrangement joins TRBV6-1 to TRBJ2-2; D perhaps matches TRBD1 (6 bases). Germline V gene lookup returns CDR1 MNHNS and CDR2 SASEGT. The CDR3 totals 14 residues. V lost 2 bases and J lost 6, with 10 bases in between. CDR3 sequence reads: CASSEYEGAGELFF. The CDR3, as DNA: TGTGCCAGCAGTGAATATGAGGGGGCCGGGGAGCTGTTTTTT.

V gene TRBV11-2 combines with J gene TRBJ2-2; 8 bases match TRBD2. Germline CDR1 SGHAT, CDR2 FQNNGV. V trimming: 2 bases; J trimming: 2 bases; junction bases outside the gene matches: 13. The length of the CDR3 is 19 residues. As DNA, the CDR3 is TGTGCCAGCAGCTTACGGATCCTTTTGGCGGGGGGTAACACCGGGGAGCTGTTTTTT. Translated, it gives CASSLRILLAGGNTGELFF.

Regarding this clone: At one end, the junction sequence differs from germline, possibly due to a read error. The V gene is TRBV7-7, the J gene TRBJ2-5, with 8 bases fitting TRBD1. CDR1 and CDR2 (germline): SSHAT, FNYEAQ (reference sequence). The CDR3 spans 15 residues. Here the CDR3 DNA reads TGTGCTAGCAGCTTAGGACAGGGTTATCAAGAGACCCAGTACTTC. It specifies CASSLGQGYQETQYF.

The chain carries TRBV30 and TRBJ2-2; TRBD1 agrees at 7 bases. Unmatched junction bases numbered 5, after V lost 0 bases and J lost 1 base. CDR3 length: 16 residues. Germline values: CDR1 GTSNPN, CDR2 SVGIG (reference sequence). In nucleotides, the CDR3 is TGTGCCTGGAGTGTCTCCGGGACAGTGAACACCGGGGAGCTGTTTTTT. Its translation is CAWSVSGTVNTGELFF.

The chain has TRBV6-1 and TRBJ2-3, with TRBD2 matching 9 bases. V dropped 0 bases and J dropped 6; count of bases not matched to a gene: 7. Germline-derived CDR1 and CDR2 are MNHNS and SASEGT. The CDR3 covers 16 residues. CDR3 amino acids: CASSEAGAGGRDTQYF. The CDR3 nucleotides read TGTGCCAGCAGTGAAGCAGGCGCGGGGGGGCGGGATACGCAGTATTTT.

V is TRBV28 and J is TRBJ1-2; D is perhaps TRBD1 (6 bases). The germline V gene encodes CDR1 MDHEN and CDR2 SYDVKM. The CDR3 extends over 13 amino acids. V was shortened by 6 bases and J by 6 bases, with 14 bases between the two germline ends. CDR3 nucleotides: TGTGCCAGCAGGCACGGGACAAATAATGGCTACACCTTC. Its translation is CASRHGTNNGYTF.

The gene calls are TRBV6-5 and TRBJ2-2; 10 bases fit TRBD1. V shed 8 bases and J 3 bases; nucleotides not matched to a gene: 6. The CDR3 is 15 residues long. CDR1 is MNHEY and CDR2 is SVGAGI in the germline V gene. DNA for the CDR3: TGTGCCAGCCATAAGGGGACAGGGGACACCGGGGAGCTGTTTTTT. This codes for CASHKGTGDTGELFF.

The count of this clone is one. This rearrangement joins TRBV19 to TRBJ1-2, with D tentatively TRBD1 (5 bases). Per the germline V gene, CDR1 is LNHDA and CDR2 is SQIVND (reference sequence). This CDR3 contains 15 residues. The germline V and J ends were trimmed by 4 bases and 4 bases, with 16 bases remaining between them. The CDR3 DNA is TGTGCCAGTAGTACTCCGGGCAGGGCCATCTATGGCTACACCTTC. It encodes CASSTPGRAIYGYTF.

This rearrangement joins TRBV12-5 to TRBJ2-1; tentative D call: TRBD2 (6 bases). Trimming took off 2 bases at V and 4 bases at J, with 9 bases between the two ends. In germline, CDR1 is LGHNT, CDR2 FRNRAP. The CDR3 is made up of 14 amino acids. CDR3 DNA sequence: TGTGCTAGTGGTTTGTGGGGGAGGTACAATGAGCAGTTCTTC. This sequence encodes CASGLWGRYNEQFF.

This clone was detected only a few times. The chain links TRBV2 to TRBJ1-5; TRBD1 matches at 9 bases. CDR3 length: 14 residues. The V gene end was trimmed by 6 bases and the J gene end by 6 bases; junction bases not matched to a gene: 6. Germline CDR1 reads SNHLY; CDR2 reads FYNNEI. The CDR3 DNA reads TGTGCCAGCAGCCCCGGGACAGGGATTCAGCCCCAGCATTTT. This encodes CASSPGTGIQPQHF. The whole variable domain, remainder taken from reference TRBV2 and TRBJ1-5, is EPEVTQTPSHQVTQMGQEVILRCVPISNHLYFYWYRQILGQKVEFLVSFYNNEISEKSEIFDDQFSVERPDGSNFTLKIRSTKLEDSAMYFCASSPGTGIQPQHFGDGTRLSIL.

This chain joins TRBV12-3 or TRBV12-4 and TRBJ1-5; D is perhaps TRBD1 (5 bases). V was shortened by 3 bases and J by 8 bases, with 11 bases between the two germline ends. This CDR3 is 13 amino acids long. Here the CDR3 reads CASSLGGVKPQHF. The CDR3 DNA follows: TGTGCCAGCAGTTTGGGGGGGGTCAAGCCCCAGCATTTT.

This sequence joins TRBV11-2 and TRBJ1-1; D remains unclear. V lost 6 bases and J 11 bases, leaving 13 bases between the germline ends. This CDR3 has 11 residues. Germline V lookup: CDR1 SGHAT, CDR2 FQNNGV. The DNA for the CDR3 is TGTGCCAGCAGGTCGAGGGCGGGGGCTTTCTTT. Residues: CASRSRAGAFF.

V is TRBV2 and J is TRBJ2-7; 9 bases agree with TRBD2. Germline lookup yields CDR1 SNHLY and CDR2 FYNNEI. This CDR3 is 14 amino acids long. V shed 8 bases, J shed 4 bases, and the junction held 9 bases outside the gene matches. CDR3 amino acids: CASGRLAGNYEQYF. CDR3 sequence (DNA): TGTGCCAGCGGTCGGCTAGCGGGGAATTACGAGCAGTACTTC. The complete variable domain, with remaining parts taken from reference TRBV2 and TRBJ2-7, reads EPEVTQTPSHQVTQMGQEVILRCVPISNHLYFYWYRQILGQKVEFLVSFYNNEISEKSEIFDDQFSVERPDGSNFTLKIRSTKLEDSAMYFCASGRLAGNYEQYFGPGTRLTVT.